These 7 T cell receptor beta chains were all obtained from the same sample, sequenced in a study of identical twins. TCRdb itself ran the 5' RACE reads through MiXCR, one entry per CDR3 protein. The sample records hundreds of thousands of distinct CDR3 sequences, approximately 7.8% being singletons. These same records also appear under a second study, on yellow fever vaccine responses in identical twins.

Sequenced: CD8+ T cells sorted from blood. Receptor source: a woman aged 18-29 years in good health.

This clonotype was seen only a few times. The chain links TRBV5-1 to TRBJ2-7; the D gene is possibly TRBD1 (5 bases). The germline V gene encodes CDR1 SGHRS and CDR2 YFSETQ. CDR3 size: 14 residues. Trimming cost V 4 bases and J 6 bases, with 17 bases left between them. Here the CDR3 reads CASSPENQGSEQYF. CDR3 bases: TGCGCCAGCAGCCCGGAAAACCAGGGTAGCGAGCAGTACTTC.

This clonotype has only a few counts. The chain couples TRBV4-1 to TRBJ2-3; the match to TRBD1 covers 10 bases. The CDR3 has 16 residues. Germline CDR1 is MGHRA and CDR2 is YSYEKL. J gave up 1 base and V 0 bases, and 1 base lay outside the gene matches. CDR3 region: CASSQEGTGGTDTQYF. The CDR3 coding sequence is TGCGCCAGCAGCCAAGAAGGGACAGGGGGCACAGATACGCAGTATTTT.

In this sample, this clonotype turned up a few times. The genes are TRBV7-8 and TRBJ2-2; 9 bases are a match to TRBD2. Germline lookup yields CDR1 SGHVS and CDR2 FQNEAQ. The ends lost 1 base at V and 10 bases at J; junction bases unmatched: 13. The length of the CDR3 is 17 residues. For the CDR3, the DNA is TGTGCCAGCAGCTTAGTGCGCGGGAGGGGACTTGGAGTGGAGCTGTTTTTT. Protein: CASSLVRGRGLGVELFF.

This clonotype was found many times. V and J are TRBV5-5 and TRBJ1-2; tentatively, D is TRBD1 (6 bases). V was shortened by 4 bases and J by 5 bases, with 9 bases between the two germline ends. Germline values: CDR1 SGHKS, CDR2 YYEKEE (reference sequence). This CDR3 has 12 residues. The CDR3 reads CASSKDSYGYTF. In nucleotides, the CDR3 is TGTGCCAGCAGCAAGGACAGTTATGGCTACACCTTC.

This clonotype was detected only a few times. The rearrangement links TRBV21-1 to TRBJ2-3; TRBD2, the D gene given by the table, was not confirmed from the DNA. TRBV21-1 is annotated as a pseudogene. The CDR3 consists of 16 residues. CDR3 DNA: TGTGCCAGCAGCAAATGCGGAGCGGGAGTTCCAGATACGCAGTATTTT. It translates to CASSKCGAGVPDTQYF.

In this sample, this clonotype turned up a few times. The chain carries TRBV7-9 and TRBJ2-7; 7 positions match TRBD1. J was trimmed by 5 bases and V by 1 base; bases with no gene match: 2. The CDR3 runs to 13 residues. Germline CDR1 reads SEHNR; CDR2 reads FQNEAQ (reference sequence). The chain's CDR3 is CASSLDRGHEQYV. CDR3 bases: TGTGCCAGCAGCTTAGACAGGGGTCACGAGCAGTACGTC.

This clonotype was picked up many times. The rearrangement links TRBV7-9 to TRBJ1-1; tentative D call: TRBD1 (6 bases). The germline CDR1 and CDR2 sequences are SEHNR and FQNEAQ (reference sequence). V was pared by 1 base and J by 7 bases, with 13 bases between. The CDR3 loop spans 14 amino acids. CDR3 amino acids: CASSLGSGEGEAFF. For the CDR3, the DNA is TGTGCCAGCAGCTTAGGGTCAGGGGAGGGTGAAGCTTTCTTT. The whole variable domain, remainder taken from reference TRBV7-9 and TRBJ1-1, is DTGVSQNPRHKITKRGQNVTFRCDPISEHNRLYWYRQTLGQGPEFLTYFQNEAQLEKSRLLSDRFSAERPKGSFSTLEIQRTEQGDSAMYLCASSLGSGEGEAFFGQGTRLTVV.